These T cell receptor beta chains were read from a single sample in a study of cytomegalovirus exposure and HLA in healthy donors. Clones were read by immunoSEQ multiplex PCR, and TCRdb kept only the in-frame ones, dropping some. The data hold 45,000 to 60,000 clones, with more than 85% observed a single time. Input material: PBMCs. The receptors originated from a woman aged 18-35 years in good health and CMV-seronegative. The CDR3 runs from the conserved cysteine through the conserved F or W. Size is omitted from some rows. Given values are once, few, many or a class for expanded clones.

V gene,J gene,clone size,CDR3 protein
TRBV6-5,TRBJ2-5,-,CASSYSSGTGVETQYF
TRBV7-8,TRBJ1-6,-,CASSPRSSPLHF
TRBV9,TRBJ1-1,-,CASSVATGGTEAFF
TRBV5-4,TRBJ2-3,-,CASSLQGLTDTQYF
TRBV5-8,TRBJ2-1,-,CASSLVRTEIYNEQFF
TRBV11-3,TRBJ2-1,-,CASSLGTGVEQFF
TRBV18,TRBJ1-1,-,CASYRGIATEAFF
TRBV6-5,TRBJ1-6,-,CASSRLSSYNSPLHF
TRBV27,TRBJ2-5,-,CASSRGTVQETQYF
TRBV30,TRBJ1-5,-,CAWSVRVNQPQHF
TRBV20-1,TRBJ1-2,-,CSAPYNYGYTF
TRBV5-1,TRBJ2-1,-,CASSLVASGGATYNEQFF
TRBV9,TRBJ1-2,-,CASSSGGADYGYTF
TRBV11-3,TRBJ2-3,-,CASSLDLGGIGTDTQYF
TRBV6-1,TRBJ1-2,-,CASSARQGGGYTF
TRBV21-1,TRBJ1-1,-,CASTELPGAFSEAFF
TRBV9,TRBJ2-1,-,CASSGETSPGLHKGFEQFF
TRBV23-1,TRBJ2-7,-,CASSQSGRFYSYEQYF
TRBV10-1,TRBJ2-1,-,CASSLMVDNEQFF
TRBV2,TRBJ2-3,-,CASIGGRETDTQYF
TRBV19,TRBJ1-1,-,CASSIEGAAEAFF
TRBV19,TRBJ1-5,-,CASSLDRAQPQHF
TRBV7-2,TRBJ1-2,-,CASSLKGGTNYGYTF
TRBV2,TRBJ1-5,-,CASSEGPAEFYQPQHF
TRBV7-8,TRBJ2-1,-,CASSVIRGGAPYNEQFF
TRBV11-3,TRBJ1-1,once,CASSLGLGGNTEAFF
TRBV5-6,TRBJ2-5,-,CASSFGLAGQETQYF
TRBV4-2,TRBJ1-2,-,CASSQPRTDSYGYTF
TRBV18,TRBJ1-2,-,CASSPGTGISNYGYTF
TRBV7-2,TRBJ2-1,-,CASSLTGTGLNEQFF
TRBV5-1,TRBJ2-7,-,CASSLKGVGASSYEQYF
TRBV15,TRBJ2-3,-,CATSRVLAVTDTQYF
TRBV7-9,TRBJ1-2,-,CASSISREYGYTF
TRBV5-1,TRBJ1-1,-,CASSLRDRGPNTEAFF
TRBV18,TRBJ2-3,once,CASSAEDTQYF
TRBV7-2,TRBJ1-1,-,CASSLDFAGGNTEAFF
TRBV9,TRBJ1-2,-,CASSVVPGGLNYGYTF
TRBV13,TRBJ2-3,once,CASSFLEDTQYF
TRBV7-6,TRBJ1-4,-,CASSLSWRGANEKLFF
TRBV5-4,TRBJ1-2,-,CASSPQTGPYYGYTF
TRBV4-1,TRBJ2-1,once,CASSQAGIEVNEQFF
TRBV11-3,TRBJ2-1,-,CASSPGRVHEQFF
TRBV2,TRBJ2-2,-,CASSERTGRTGELFF